These 15 T cell receptor beta chains were sequenced from one sample in a study of blood T cell repertoires in COVID-19. Only in-frame clones appear in the TCRdb table, and some are missing; sequencing was by immunoSEQ multiplex PCR. The sample contains some 180,000 clones, 81% of which appear only once. What was sequenced was peripheral blood. These receptors were taken from a woman between 40 and 55 years old with COVID-19, enrolled during active disease.

The chain couples TRBV10-2 to TRBJ1-1; D remains unclear. Trimming took 7 bases from V and 0 from J, leaving 9 bases between them. Germline V lookup: CDR1 WSHSY, CDR2 SAAADI. This CDR3 region has 13 residues. CDR3 amino acids: CASNPGMNTEAFF. CDR3 nucleotides: TGCGCCAGCAATCCGGGTATGAACACTGAAGCTTTCTTT.

The chain uses TRBV5-1 and TRBJ2-5; 9 bases are a match to TRBD1. The germline CDR1 and CDR2 sequences are SGHRS and YFSETQ. V lost 4 bases and J lost 5; bases outside the gene matches: 9. The length of the CDR3 is 15 residues. Here the CDR3 DNA reads TGCGCCAGCAGCGTGTCGGGACAGGGAGTTGAGACCCAGTACTTC. Translation gives CASSVSGQGVETQYF.

This clone appeared once. The chain joins TRBV6-5 to TRBJ2-1; 7 bases agree with TRBD1. V dropped 7 bases and J dropped 4; count of bases not matched to a gene: 7. CDR1 and CDR2 (germline): MNHEY, SVGAGI. This CDR3 contains 14 residues. The CDR3 sequence is CASTNRGQYNEQFF. The CDR3 region has the DNA TGTGCCAGCACCAACAGGGGACAATACAATGAGCAGTTCTTC.

The chain joins TRBV4-1 to TRBJ2-7, with 7 bases matching TRBD2. CDR1 MGHRA and CDR2 YSYEKL come from the germline V gene. J was trimmed by 4 bases and V by 1 base; bases with no gene match: 4. CDR3 size: 14 residues. CDR3 sequence: CASSQASGEYEQYF. In DNA form, the CDR3 reads TGCGCCAGCAGCCAAGCTAGCGGAGAATACGAGCAGTACTTC.

This clone was seen a few times. J is TRBJ2-2 and V is TRBV10-1; no reliable D call. Looked up from germline, CDR1 is WNHNN and CDR2 is SYGVQD (reference sequence). V lost 1 base and J 2 bases, leaving 5 bases between the germline ends. CDR3 size: 14 residues. The CDR3 spells CASSEYRNTGELFF. The DNA of the CDR3 is TGCGCCAGCAGTGAGTACAGAAACACCGGGGAGCTGTTTTTT.

The chain employs TRBV5-1 and TRBJ2-1, with a possible D match to TRBD2 (6 bases). V lost 2 bases, J lost 0 bases, and 9 bases lay in between. The germline gives CDR1 SGHRS, CDR2 YFSETQ. This CDR3 comprises 15 residues. The CDR3 reads CASSLAGPSYNEQFF. The CDR3 DNA follows: TGCGCCAGCAGCTTAGCGGGCCCCTCCTACAATGAGCAGTTCTTC.

The CDR3 DNA reads as TGCAGCGTAGTTTGGGACAGGGGTGACCCTTCCACCGGGGAGCTGTTTTTT. Its translation: CSVVWDRGDPSTGELFF. The chain recombines TRBV29-1 with TRBJ2-2; 10 positions agree with TRBD1. The CDR3 runs to 17 residues. V dropped 6 bases and J dropped 4; count of bases not matched to a gene: 14. The germline V gene encodes CDR1 SQVTM and CDR2 ANQGSEA.

The rearrangement joins TRBV12-5 to TRBJ1-2, with 10 bases lining up with TRBD1. Trimming removed 6 bases from V and 3 bases from J; junction bases left unmatched: 13. CDR1 is LGHNT, CDR2 FRNRAP, per germline. The CDR3 covers 17 residues. The CDR3 DNA reads TGTGCTAGTGGCCTGACAGGGGGCAATCGAGTTGACTATGGCTACACCTTC. Translated: CASGLTGGNRVDYGYTF.

This clone has just a few counts. The chain employs TRBV7-9 and TRBJ1-6; TRBD1 matches at 8 bases. J lost 6 bases, V lost 4 bases, and 5 bases had no gene match. This CDR3 has 15 residues. CDR1 is SEHNR and CDR2 is FQNEAQ in the germline V gene (reference sequence). The CDR3 loop is CASSSTGQANSPLHF. CDR3 nucleotide sequence: TGTGCCAGCAGCTCTACGGGACAGGCTAATTCACCCCTCCACTTT.

The genes are TRBV28 and TRBJ2-7, with D possibly matching TRBD2 (6 bases). Germline V gene lookup returns CDR1 MDHEN and CDR2 SYDVKM. The CDR3 spans 14 residues. The V end lost 4 bases, the J end lost 2 bases, and 12 bases lay between the germline ends. The CDR3 nucleotides read TGTGCCAGCAGTTCCCCGGGACTGACCTACGAGCAGTACTTC. Encoded protein: CASSSPGLTYEQYF.

The table lists this clone with many counts. The gene calls are TRBV6-5 and TRBJ2-2; possibly TRBD1 for D (6 bases). V was trimmed by 7 bases and J by 2 bases, leaving 14 bases between them. There are 15 residues in the CDR3. CDR1 is MNHEY and CDR2 is SVGAGI in the germline V gene. The CDR3 sequence: CASMKSGTNTGELFF. As DNA, the CDR3 is TGTGCCAGCATGAAATCGGGGACAAACACCGGGGAGCTGTTTTTT.

The rearrangement joins TRBV6-1 to TRBJ1-5; D ambiguous. Germline-derived CDR1 and CDR2 are MNHNS and SASEGT. V shed 1 base and J shed 6 bases, with 4 bases lying between them. This CDR3 has 12 residues. The CDR3 DNA follows: TGTGCCAGCAGTGAAGTTATTCAGCCCCAGCATTTT. As protein: CASSEVIQPQHF.

The V gene is TRBV9, the J gene TRBJ2-2, with TRBD2 matching over 13 bases. V was clipped by 0 bases and J by 4 bases; unmatched bases: 9. CDR3 length: 19 residues. Germline assignment: CDR1 SGDLS and CDR2 YYNGEE. CDR3 sequence (DNA): TGTGCCAGCAGCGTAGCGCACGACGGACTAGCGGGGGTCACCGGGGAGCTGTTTTTT. Amino acids: CASSVAHDGLAGVTGELFF.

The V call is TRBV19, the J call TRBJ2-3; TRBD2 matches 9 bases. The ends lost 10 bases at V and 3 bases at J; junction bases unmatched: 14. The CDR3 has 16 amino acids. Germline CDR1 reads LNHDA; CDR2 reads SQIVND (reference sequence). Here the CDR3 DNA reads TGTGCCACCCGGCAGGCGGGGGGGCAGAGGACAGATACGCAGTATTTT. Protein sequence: CATRQAGGQRTDTQYF.

The chain recombines TRBV5-1 with TRBJ2-2, with TRBD2 identical over 12 bases. The V and J ends lost 4 bases and 5 bases, in that order; junction bases with no gene match: 3. The CDR3 is made up of 15 amino acids. In germline, CDR1 is SGHRS, CDR2 YFSETQ. The CDR3 here is CASSAGLAGTGELFF. DNA for the CDR3: TGCGCCAGCAGCGCGGGACTAGCGGGTACCGGGGAGCTGTTTTTT.